The 24 T cell receptor beta chains reported below all come from one sample, sequenced in a study of Ad26.COV2.S vaccination and SARS-CoV-2 variants. Specified treatment: about 20 received Ad26.COV2.S at low or high dose, single or two shots; 5 received placebo; per-sample allocation not given. The investigators took samples on day 63 after the first vaccine or placebo injection. Clones were read by immunoSEQ multiplex PCR, and TCRdb kept only the in-frame ones, dropping some. Here the sample spans around 250,000 clones, about 83% being singletons. Here the sequenced sample was peripheral blood, taken in a trial of Ad26.COV2.S vaccine versus placebo. The receptors shown here come from a person between 18 and 60 years old who received the Ad26.COV2.S COVID-19 vaccine or a placebo.

The chain combines TRBV21-1 with TRBJ1-1. TRBV21-1 is described as a pseudogene. The CDR3 runs 15 residues. Written as DNA, the CDR3 is TGTGCCAGCAGCGGAAAGAAGAGGGCGAGGACTGAAGCTTTCTTT. Translated: CASSGKKRARTEAFF.

The rearrangement uses TRBV27 and TRBJ2-7; 9 bases match TRBD1. Germline V CDR1 and CDR2: MNHEY, SMNVEV (reference sequence). The CDR3 has 15 amino acids. The V gene end was trimmed by 2 bases and the J gene end by 3 bases; junction bases not matched to a gene: 5. In DNA form, the CDR3 reads TGTGCCAGCAGTTTAAGTACAGGGGGCTACTACGAGCAGTACTTC. It encodes CASSLSTGGYYEQYF.

This clone has just one count. The rearrangement links TRBV30 to TRBJ2-5, with a weak D call TRBD1 (5 bases). Trimming pared 3 bases from V and 1 base from J, leaving 12 bases between. The CDR3 contains 14 residues. Per the germline V gene, CDR1 is GTSNPN and CDR2 is SVGIG (reference sequence). In DNA, the CDR3 is TGTGCCTGGAGCGAGCTGACAGCCCAAGAGACCCAGTACTTC. Translation: CAWSELTAQETQYF.

As concerns this clone: Distinct nucleotide sequences in the sample also encode this CDR3. This chain links TRBV11-2 with TRBJ1-2; D not certain. Trimming removed 4 bases at V and 3 bases at J, with 6 bases between. The CDR3 is 12 amino acids. Germline CDR1 is SGHAT and CDR2 is FQNNGV. In DNA, the CDR3 is TGTGCCAGCAGCTCCCTCTACTATGGCTACACCTTC. Its translation: CASSSLYYGYTF.

V usage is TRBV12-3 or TRBV12-4 and J usage is TRBJ1-1; D is unresolved. V lost 7 bases and J lost 4, with 13 bases in between. The CDR3 is 13 residues long. CDR3 nucleotide sequence: TGTGCCAGCACTGCCCGGGAGGTCACTGAAGCTTTCTTT. Protein sequence: CASTAREVTEAFF.

This chain links TRBV19 with TRBJ2-3; the D gene could be TRBD1 or TRBD2 (6 bases each). CDR3 length: 15 amino acids. Germline V gene sequence: CDR1 LNHDA, CDR2 SQIVND (reference sequence). V was clipped by 3 bases and J by 2 bases, with 12 bases between them. DNA of the CDR3: TGTGCCAGTAGTATCGCCGGGGGCATCACAGATACGCAGTATTTT. Its protein product is CASSIAGGITDTQYF.

The chain recombines TRBV5-8 with TRBJ2-7; TRBD2 might be the D (6 bases). The V gene lost 1 base and the J gene lost 2 bases, with 10 bases spanning the gap. Germline CDR1 SGHTS, CDR2 YDEGEE. The CDR3 length is 14 residues. The CDR3 here is CASSLSAGTYEQYV. The CDR3 bases are TGTGCCAGCAGCTTGAGTGCGGGGACCTACGAGCAGTACGTC.

This chain links TRBV7-8 with TRBJ2-2, with a tentative D call TRBD2 (5 bases). Trimming removed 1 base at V and 7 bases at J, with 13 bases between. There are 15 residues in the CDR3. CDR1 SGHVS and CDR2 FQNEAQ come from the germline V gene. The CDR3 sequence is CASSLGVREGGELFF. The DNA of the CDR3 is TGTGCCAGCAGCTTAGGGGTTCGGGAAGGCGGGGAGCTGTTTTTT.

In this sample, this clone turned up a few times. The rearrangement uses TRBV7-3 and TRBJ2-5, with D unclear. Germline CDR1 is SGHTA and CDR2 is FQGTGA. V lost 1 base and J 1 base, leaving 4 bases between the germline ends. CDR3 length equals 13 residues. CDR3 sequence reads: CASSLSSQETQYF. The CDR3 DNA sequence: TGTGCCAGCAGCTTAAGTTCCCAAGAGACCCAGTACTTC.

The chain's CDR3 is CASSRTGGFSGTEAFF. The CDR3 region has the DNA TGTGCCAGCTCACGTACTGGCGGGTTTTCGGGAACTGAAGCTTTCTTT. The J gene is TRBJ1-1, the V gene TRBV18; the D is unclear. Germline V gene lookup returns CDR1 KGHSH and CDR2 LQKENI. CDR3 length: 16 residues. The germline V and J ends were trimmed by 4 bases and 5 bases, with 20 bases remaining between them.

CDR3 in DNA: TGTGCCAGCAGCCAAGACAGCGTCAGGCGCTCTGGAAACACCATATATTTT. Translating gives CASSQDSVRRSGNTIYF. The V and J genes are TRBV3-1 (or the pseudogene TRBV3-2) and TRBJ1-3; D is undetermined. Germline values: CDR1 LGHDT, CDR2 YNNKEL (reference sequence). V gave up 0 bases and J gave up 0 bases, with 12 bases separating them. The CDR3 has 17 residues.

This sequence joins TRBV9 and TRBJ2-1, with TRBD2 matching 11 bases. J lost 10 bases, V lost 2 bases, and 14 bases had no gene match. The CDR3 runs to 17 residues. Germline CDR1 and CDR2: SGDLS and YYNGEE. The DNA for the CDR3 is TGTGCCAGCAGCGTTACTATAGCGGGAGGGCAGAGAAACGAGCAGTTCTTC. Its translation: CASSVTIAGGQRNEQFF.

The gene calls are TRBV5-1 and TRBJ1-2; D ambiguous. V gave up 0 bases and J gave up 0 bases, with 15 bases separating them. The germline gives CDR1 SGHRS, CDR2 YFSETQ. The CDR3 runs 17 residues. The CDR3 DNA reads as TGCGCCAGCAGCTTGGCCGGTGGAGACACAACTAACTATGGCTACACCTTC. Translation gives CASSLAGGDTTNYGYTF.

The chain employs TRBV15 and TRBJ1-3; the D gene is possibly TRBD1 (6 bases). Deletions cut 5 bases from V and 1 base from J, with 12 bases between. Germline values: CDR1 LNHNV, CDR2 YYDKDF (reference sequence). This CDR3 contains 15 residues. CDR3 nucleotides: TGTGCCACCAGCCCGGGACACACATCTGGAAACACCATATATTTT. It encodes CATSPGHTSGNTIYF.

The rearrangement uses TRBV19 and TRBJ1-1; tentative D call: TRBD1 (5 bases). CDR3 length: 15 residues. CDR1 is LNHDA, CDR2 SQIVND, per germline (reference sequence). Trimming stripped 2 bases from V and 2 bases from J, with 12 bases between. The CDR3 spells CASSISAGRNTEAFF. CDR3 coding DNA: TGTGCCAGTAGTATAAGCGCGGGGCGTAACACTGAAGCTTTCTTT.

This chain joins TRBV6-2 or TRBV6-3 and TRBJ2-1, with TRBD1 matching 9 bases. In germline, CDR1 is MNHEY, CDR2 SVGEGT. The CDR3 has 17 amino acids. Losses at the gene ends were 0 bases for V and 15 bases for J; bases not matched to a gene: 18. DNA of the CDR3: TGTGCCAGCAGTTACTCGCTAAACATCGGACAGGGGCAAGGATCGTTCTTC. Translating gives CASSYSLNIGQGQGSFF.

This clone was detected only once. The V call is TRBV6-1, the J call TRBJ1-1, with D maybe TRBD1 (6 bases). Trimming removed 3 bases from V and 1 base from J, with 15 bases in between. The CDR3 extends over 16 amino acids. Per germline, CDR1 MNHNS and CDR2 SASEGT. The CDR3 is CASSEAVDSWNTEAFF. In nucleotides, the CDR3 is TGTGCCAGCAGTGAGGCGGTGGACAGTTGGAACACTGAAGCTTTCTTT.

The chain employs TRBV29-1 and TRBJ2-7; TRBD1 matches 9 bases. Germline CDR1 SQVTM, CDR2 ANQGSEA. Trimming removed 3 bases from V and 3 bases from J; junction bases left unmatched: 6. The CDR3 has 14 amino acids. In nucleotides, the CDR3 is TGCAGCGTTGAGGTGGACAGGGGAATCTACGAGCAGTACTTC. It yields the protein CSVEVDRGIYEQYF.

The rearrangement links TRBV7-3 to TRBJ2-2; no reliable D call. The CDR3 is 13 residues long. Germline-derived CDR1 and CDR2 are SGHTA and FQGTGA. V was clipped by 0 bases and J by 4 bases, with 3 bases between them. The CDR3 DNA follows: TGTGCCAGCAGCTTAACTAGCACCGGGGAGCTGTTTTTT. As protein: CASSLTSTGELFF.

The chain joins TRBV19 to TRBJ1-4; the D is unclear. V gave up 9 bases and J gave up 8 bases, with 16 bases separating them. This CDR3 spans 13 amino acids. Germline V gives CDR1 LNHDA, CDR2 SQIVND (reference sequence). CDR3 in DNA: TGTGCCAGCCGGTCCCCGGTGGGAGAAAAACTGTTTTTT. The encoded protein is CASRSPVGEKLFF. Combining the CDR3 with reference TRBV19 and TRBJ1-4 gives the whole variable domain DGGITQSPKYLFRKEGQNVTLSCEQNLNHDAMYWYRQDPGQGLRLIYYSQIVNDFQKGDIAEGYSVSREKKESFPLTVTSAQKNPTAFYLCASRSPVGEKLFFGSGTQLSVL.

A few counts support this clone. The J gene is TRBJ1-3, the V gene TRBV20-1; D is unresolved. Germline loops: CDR1 DFQATT, CDR2 SNEGSKA (reference sequence). This CDR3 region has 14 residues. Trimming shortened V by 3 bases and J by 0 bases, and 9 bases separated the two germline ends. CDR3 in amino acids: CSASAATSGNTIYF. CDR3 in DNA: TGCAGTGCTAGTGCCGCTACCTCTGGAAACACCATATATTTT.

The chain recombines TRBV5-1 with TRBJ1-5, with D possibly TRBD1 on 5 matching bases. The CDR3 is made up of 13 amino acids. V lost 5 bases, J lost 5 bases, and 11 bases lay in between. CDR1 and CDR2 from the germline V gene are SGHRS and YFSETQ. Here the CDR3 DNA reads TGCGCCAGCAGTCAGGGTGACGATCAGCCCCAGCATTTT. It yields the protein CASSQGDDQPQHF.

V and J are TRBV2 and TRBJ1-4; D gene uncertain. The CDR3 sequence is 15 residues long. Germline V CDR1 and CDR2: SNHLY, FYNNEI. The V end lost 6 bases, the J end lost 0 bases, and 11 bases lay between the germline ends. CDR3 nucleotide sequence: TGTGCCAGCAGACTCCGAAGGCCAACTAATGAAAAACTGTTTTTT. It yields the protein CASRLRRPTNEKLFF. Full variable domain (rest looked up from reference TRBV2 and TRBJ1-4): EPEVTQTPSHQVTQMGQEVILRCVPISNHLYFYWYRQILGQKVEFLVSFYNNEISEKSEIFDDQFSVERPDGSNFTLKIRSTKLEDSAMYFCASRLRRPTNEKLFFGSGTQLSVL.

V is TRBV6-1 and J is TRBJ1-5; 9 nucleotides agree with TRBD1. This CDR3 comprises 14 residues. In germline, CDR1 is MNHNS, CDR2 SASEGT. V shed 0 bases and J 12 bases; nucleotides not matched to a gene: 6. The CDR3 DNA is TGTGCCAGCAGTGAAGCGCCACGACAGGGGGTCCAGCATTTT. Translating gives CASSEAPRQGVQHF.